Here is one TCR beta chain with its context. This sample stems from a study of CD8 T cells in ankylosing spondylitis. The J segment lost 7 bases and the V segment lost 1 base, leaving 5 bases of the junction unmatched. This CDR3 comprises 15 residues. The germline gives CDR1 DFQATT, CDR2 SNEGSKA (reference sequence). Quantitative molecular-barcoded 5'-RACE generated the TCR beta libraries. TCRdb itself ran the 5' RACE reads through MiXCR, one entry per CDR3 protein. The table includes roughly 150,000 distinct CDR3 sequences, roughly a third detected once. The gene calls are TRBV20-1 and TRBJ1-6, with 9 bases fitting TRBD1. Sequencing was carried out using synovial fluid, either unsorted or a sorted T cell fraction (not recorded which). The receptor was derived from a male donor with ankylosing spondylitis. In DNA, the CDR3 is TGCAGTGCTAGAGTCACAGGGGGCCAAAATTCACCCCTCCACTTT. It yields the protein CSARVTGGQNSPLHF.